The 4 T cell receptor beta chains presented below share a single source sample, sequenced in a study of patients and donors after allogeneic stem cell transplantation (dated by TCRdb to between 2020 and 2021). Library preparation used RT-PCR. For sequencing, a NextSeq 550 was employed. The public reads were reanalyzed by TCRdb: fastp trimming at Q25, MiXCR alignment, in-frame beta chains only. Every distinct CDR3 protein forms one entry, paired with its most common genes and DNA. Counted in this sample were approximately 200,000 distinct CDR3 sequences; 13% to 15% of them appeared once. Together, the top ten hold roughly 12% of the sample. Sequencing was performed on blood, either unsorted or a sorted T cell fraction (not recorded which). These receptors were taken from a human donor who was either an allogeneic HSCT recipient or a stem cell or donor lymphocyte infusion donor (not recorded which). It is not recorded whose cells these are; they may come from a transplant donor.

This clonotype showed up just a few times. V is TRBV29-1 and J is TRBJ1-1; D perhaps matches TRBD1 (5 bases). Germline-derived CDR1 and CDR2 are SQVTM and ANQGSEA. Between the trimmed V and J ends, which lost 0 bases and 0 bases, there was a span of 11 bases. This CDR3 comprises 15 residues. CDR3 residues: CSVEDPVGVNTEAFF. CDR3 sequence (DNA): TGCAGCGTTGAAGATCCAGTAGGGGTGAACACTGAAGCTTTCTTT.

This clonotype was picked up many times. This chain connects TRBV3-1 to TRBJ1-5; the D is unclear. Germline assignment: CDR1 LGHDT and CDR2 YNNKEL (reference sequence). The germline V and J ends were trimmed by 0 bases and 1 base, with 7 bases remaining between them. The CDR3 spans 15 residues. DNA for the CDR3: TGTGCCAGCAGCCAAGATCTCATGAGCAATCAGCCCCAGCATTTT. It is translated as CASSQDLMSNQPQHF.

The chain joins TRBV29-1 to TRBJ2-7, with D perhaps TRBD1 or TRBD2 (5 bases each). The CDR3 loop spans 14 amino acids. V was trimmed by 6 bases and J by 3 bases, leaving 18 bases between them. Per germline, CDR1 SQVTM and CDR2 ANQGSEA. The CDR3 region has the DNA TGCAGCGTGGGAGCCCCGTTAGGGGACTACGAGCAGTACTTC. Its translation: CSVGAPLGDYEQYF.

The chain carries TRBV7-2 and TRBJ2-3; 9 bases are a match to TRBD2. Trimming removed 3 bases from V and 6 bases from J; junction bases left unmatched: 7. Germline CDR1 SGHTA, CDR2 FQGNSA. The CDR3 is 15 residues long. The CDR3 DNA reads TGTGCCAGCAGCTTCGGGACTAGCTTAACGGATACGCAGTATTTT. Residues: CASSFGTSLTDTQYF.